This T cell receptor beta chain was recorded in a study of T cell responses to AZD1222 COVID-19 vaccine. Method: immunoSEQ multiplex PCR; TCRdb's copy keeps in-frame clones and lacks some. The table lists approximately 140,000 clones, 75% to 95% of them singletons, with about 3.5% in the top ten. V was clipped by 2 bases and J by 10 bases, with 12 bases between them. Germline V CDR1 and CDR2: MNHEY, SMNVEV (reference sequence). The CDR3 covers 14 residues. Remarks on this clone: Its antigen is unidentified.

Broader study findings: Among vaccine-associated CD4 TCRs, coverage spanned spike, with dominance at 160-218 and 743-854.

The sequence derives from an adult in good health. Material: peripheral blood, obtained on day 0 of AZD1222 vaccination. V gene TRBV27 combines with J gene TRBJ1-6, with D possibly TRBD1 on 6 matching bases. CDR3 DNA sequence: TGTGCCAGCAGTTTAGTGGCAGGGGCATCACCCCTCCACTTT. It is translated as CASSLVAGASPLHF.